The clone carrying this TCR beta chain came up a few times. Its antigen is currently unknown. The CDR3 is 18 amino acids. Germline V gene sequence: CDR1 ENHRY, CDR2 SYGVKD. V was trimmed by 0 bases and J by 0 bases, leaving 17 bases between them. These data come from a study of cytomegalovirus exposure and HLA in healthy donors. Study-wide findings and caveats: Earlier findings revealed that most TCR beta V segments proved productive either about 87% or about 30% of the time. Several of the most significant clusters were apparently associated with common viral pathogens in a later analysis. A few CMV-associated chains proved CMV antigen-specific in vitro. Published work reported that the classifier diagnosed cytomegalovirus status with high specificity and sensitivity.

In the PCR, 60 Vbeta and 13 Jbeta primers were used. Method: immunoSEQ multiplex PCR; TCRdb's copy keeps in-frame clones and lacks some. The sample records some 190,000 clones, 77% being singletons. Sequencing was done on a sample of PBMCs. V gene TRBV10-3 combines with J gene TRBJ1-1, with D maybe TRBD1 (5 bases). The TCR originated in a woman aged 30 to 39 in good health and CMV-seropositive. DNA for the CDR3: TGTGCCATCAGTGAGTCGGGGCCAGGTTCCCTCTTGAACACTGAAGCTTTCTTT. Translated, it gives CAISESGPGSLLNTEAFF.